The 5 T cell receptor beta chains below come from one sample, sequenced in a study of OX40 agonist ivuxolimab in advanced cancers. TCRdb's table, derived via immunoSEQ multiplex PCR, lists solely in-frame clones and lacks some. Here the sample spans tens of thousands of clones, just over 85% being singletons. The sequencing here drew on CD4+ or CD8+ T cells sorted from blood, taken in a trial of the OX40 agonist ivuxolimab. These receptors were collected from an adult with an advanced solid tumor such as melanoma, head and neck, liver or kidney cancer.

This clone has just one count. This chain connects TRBV7-9 to TRBJ2-7; D ambiguous. The ends were cut back, 1 base at V and 12 bases at J, with 16 bases in the middle. This CDR3 is built from 13 residues. Germline V gives CDR1 SEHNR, CDR2 FQNEAQ (reference sequence). CDR3 DNA sequence: TGTGCCAGCAGCTTAGGCGGTAGGGCACGCCGGTACTTC. This sequence encodes CASSLGGRARRYF.

This chain uses TRBV6-6 with TRBJ1-5, with TRBD1 identical over 9 bases. Per the germline V gene, CDR1 is MNHNY and CDR2 is SVGAGI (reference sequence). There are 16 residues in the CDR3. After removal of 5 bases from V and 4 bases from J, the junction contained 9 bases not matched to a gene. CDR3 bases: TGTGCCAGCAGTCGGGGATCGGGGACAGGGAATCAGCCCCAGCATTTT. It is translated as CASSRGSGTGNQPQHF.

This chain connects TRBV9 to TRBJ1-5, with D hard to call. Germline CDR1 and CDR2: SGDLS and YYNGEE. This CDR3 comprises 15 residues. V was cut by 0 bases and J by 2 bases, with 9 bases left in between. The CDR3 region has the DNA TGTGCCAGCAGCGTAGAGGGCAGACGCAATCAGCCCCAGCATTTT. The encoded protein is CASSVEGRRNQPQHF.

The chain links TRBV5-6 to TRBJ2-3; 14 bases fit TRBD2. V trimming: 4 bases; J trimming: 7 bases; junction bases outside the gene matches: 11. This CDR3 contains 17 residues. The germline CDR1 and CDR2 sequences are SGHDT and YYEEEE. Here the CDR3 reads CASSVRLAGGPGNTQYF. The CDR3, as DNA: TGTGCCAGCAGCGTTCGACTAGCGGGAGGGCCGGGAAATACGCAGTATTTT.

The chain carries TRBV15 and TRBJ1-6, with no clear D. CDR1 LNHNV and CDR2 YYDKDF come from the germline V gene (reference sequence). The CDR3 contains 12 residues. V was clipped by 0 bases and J by 9 bases, with 3 bases between them. The CDR3 DNA reads TGTGCCACCAGCAGAGAAGTTTCACCCCTCCACTTT. It yields the protein CATSREVSPLHF.